Below, 3 T cell receptor beta chains from the same sample are listed, as sequenced in a study of immune evolution from preneoplasia to lung adenocarcinoma. Generated by immunoSEQ multiplex PCR, the TCRdb table keeps only in-frame clones and is missing some. In the table there are 20,000 to 30,000 clones, less than 80% of which are singletons. The specimen was FFPE invasive lung adenocarcinoma tissue. The receptors were gathered from a person in their sixties with invasive lung adenocarcinoma. Some clones in this sample may be carry-over from other donors' samples.

This clone was counted only a few times. J is TRBJ2-2 and V is TRBV7-3; tentative D call: TRBD2 (6 bases). The length of the CDR3 is 13 residues. Deletions cut 3 bases from V and 6 bases from J, with 8 bases between. Germline CDR1 and CDR2: SGHTA and FQGTGA. The CDR3 DNA reads as TGTGCCAGCAGCTTTAGCGGCGCCGGGGAGCTGTTTTTT. It is translated as CASSFSGAGELFF.

The rearrangement uses TRBV5-1 and TRBJ1-4, with D maybe TRBD1 (6 bases). The V and J ends lost 4 bases and 2 bases respectively, with 15 bases between them. Looked up from germline, CDR1 is SGHRS and CDR2 is YFSETQ. The CDR3 covers 16 residues. The CDR3: CASSPGGGVTNEKLFF. The CDR3 DNA is TGCGCCAGCAGCCCTGGGGGGGGCGTCACTAATGAAAAACTGTTTTTT. The full variable domain, rest sourced from reference TRBV5-1 and TRBJ1-4, is KAGVTQTPRYLIKTRGQQVTLSCSPISGHRSVSWYQQTPGQGLQFLFEYFSETQRNKGNFPGRFSGRQFSNSRSEMNVSTLELGDSALYLCASSPGGGVTNEKLFFGSGTQLSVL.

This clone turned up a few times. The V and J genes are TRBV18 and TRBJ2-2, with a weak D call TRBD1 (6 bases). Trimming shortened V by 4 bases and J by 4 bases, and 16 bases separated the two germline ends. The CDR3 totals 16 residues. The germline CDR1 and CDR2 sequences are KGHSH and LQKENI. DNA of the CDR3: TGTGCCAGCTCACGGGAACAGGGCAGCGTCACCGGGGAGCTGTTTTTT. Translated: CASSREQGSVTGELFF.